Following are 17 T cell receptor beta chains from one sample sequenced in a study of T cell responses to AZD1222 COVID-19 vaccine (dated by TCRdb to the early 2020s). Per the publication, the time point label means: baseline before first vaccination. The library was obtained by the immunoSEQ multiplex PCR assay. In its TCRdb copy, this immuneACCESS table keeps in-frame sequences only and misses some clones. Where compared with another copy, unresolved V genes explain less than half of these, and the others have no known cause. Counted in this sample were more than 95,000 clones; more than 80% of them appeared once. Clones ranked in the top ten supply 4.2% of the sample. Sequenced here: peripheral blood, sampled on day 0 of AZD1222 vaccination. These TCRs come from an adult in good health.

This clone was seen only once. The rearrangement joins TRBV6-5 to TRBJ2-1, with D perhaps matching TRBD2 (7 bases). The CDR3 extends over 13 amino acids. Germline-derived CDR1 and CDR2 are MNHEY and SVGAGI. The V gene lost 7 bases and the J gene lost 9 bases, with 16 bases spanning the gap. As DNA, the CDR3 is TGTGCCAGCAAAGAGGGGGGGCAGGGTGAGCAGTTCTTC. This gives the protein CASKEGGQGEQFF.

The chain links TRBV3-1 (or the pseudogene TRBV3-2) to TRBJ2-1, with a weak D call TRBD1 (5 bases). The CDR3 extends over 17 amino acids. The V end was cut by 4 bases, the J end by 7 bases, with 23 bases between. Germline V CDR1 and CDR2: LGHDT, YNNKEL (reference sequence). CDR3 sequence reads: CASSPPSGWAKWNEQFF. CDR3 nucleotides: TGTGCCAGCAGCCCGCCCTCAGGGTGGGCCAAATGGAATGAGCAGTTCTTC.

This sequence joins TRBV10-1 and TRBJ1-4, with D perhaps matching TRBD1 (6 bases). The CDR3 has 15 amino acids. V shed 4 bases and J shed 8 bases, with 17 bases lying between them. The V gene's germline CDR1 is WNHNN and CDR2 SYGVQD (reference sequence). CDR3 in DNA: TGCGCCAGCAGTGGAGGTCGACAGGCACGGGAAAAACTGTTTTTT. Translation: CASSGGRQAREKLFF.

V is TRBV6-6 and J is TRBJ1-3, with 9 nucleotides matching TRBD1. V lost 4 bases to trimming and J lost 4 bases; unmatched junction nucleotides: 8. The germline V gene has CDR1 MNHNY and CDR2 SVGAGI (reference sequence). The CDR3 length is 16 residues. CDR3 loop: CASSSQQGAKGNTIYF. CDR3 coding DNA: TGTGCCAGCAGTTCACAACAGGGGGCGAAAGGAAACACCATATATTTT.

This chain uses TRBV19 with TRBJ1-6; 8 bases agree with TRBD1. The ends lost 5 bases at V and 8 bases at J; junction bases unmatched: 5. The length of the CDR3 is 14 residues. Germline V gives CDR1 LNHDA, CDR2 SQIVND (reference sequence). The CDR3 sequence is CASSVDRGDSPLHF. DNA of the CDR3: TGTGCCAGTAGTGTTGACAGGGGAGATTCACCCCTCCACTTT.

The chain has TRBV18 and TRBJ1-6; D is possibly TRBD1 (5 bases). CDR3 length: 15 residues. V lost 6 bases and J 10 bases, leaving 19 bases between the germline ends. Germline V lookup: CDR1 KGHSH, CDR2 LQKENI. The chain's CDR3 is CASSQVGQGPSPLHF. As DNA, the CDR3 is TGTGCCAGCTCCCAGGTGGGGCAGGGACCCTCACCCCTCCACTTT.

The J gene is TRBJ1-2, the V gene TRBV5-4; D is possibly TRBD1 (6 bases). V lost 1 base to trimming and J lost 0 bases, with 7 bases between them. CDR3 size: 14 residues. Per the germline V gene, CDR1 is SGHNT and CDR2 is YYREEE (reference sequence). CDR3 bases: TGTGCCAGCAGCTTGCAGGGGCCTAACTATGGCTACACCTTC. Encoded protein: CASSLQGPNYGYTF.

J is TRBJ1-4 and V is TRBV30; D not resolved. The CDR3 has 14 residues. V gave up 3 bases and J gave up 7 bases, with 15 bases separating them. In germline, CDR1 is GTSNPN, CDR2 SVGIG (reference sequence). The CDR3, as DNA: TGTGCCTGGAGAATTGCCGGTCGGCTTGAAAAACTGTTTTTT. It specifies CAWRIAGRLEKLFF.

This chain links TRBV27 with TRBJ1-1; D not certain. Trimming removed 3 bases at V and 0 bases at J, with 8 bases between. Germline loops: CDR1 MNHEY, CDR2 SMNVEV (reference sequence). The CDR3 runs 14 residues. The CDR3 DNA reads TGTGCCAGCAGTTTTGGGCTTATGAACACTGAAGCTTTCTTT. Encoded protein: CASSFGLMNTEAFF.

The rearrangement uses TRBV3-1 (or the pseudogene TRBV3-2) and TRBJ2-7; the match to TRBD1 covers 10 bases. This CDR3 region has 14 residues. Trimming took 2 bases from V and 4 from J; bases not matched to a gene: 2. The germline V gene has CDR1 LGHDT and CDR2 YNNKEL (reference sequence). CDR3 protein: CASSQPDRGYEQYF. The CDR3 DNA reads TGTGCCAGCAGCCAACCGGACAGGGGGTACGAGCAGTACTTC.

The gene calls are TRBV18 and TRBJ2-5, with D perhaps TRBD1 or TRBD2 (5 bases each). TRBJ2-7 explains the end of the DNA better; the J call may be wrong. The CDR3 is made up of 14 amino acids. In germline, CDR1 is KGHSH, CDR2 LQKENI. CDR3: CASSPNIGTDEQYF. The DNA of the CDR3 is TGTGCCAGCTCACCTAACATCGGGACCGACGAGCAGTACTTC.

V and J are TRBV30 and TRBJ2-7; D call uncertain. V lost 0 bases to trimming and J lost 0 bases, with 12 bases between them. Germline V gene data show CDR1 as GTSNPN and CDR2 as SVGIG (reference sequence). The CDR3 consists of 15 residues. CDR3 nucleotides: TGTGCCTGGAGTGTAAACCTACCGAGCTCCTACGAGCAGTACTTC. Protein sequence: CAWSVNLPSSYEQYF.

The chain carries TRBV6-6 and TRBJ1-3; 7 bases fit TRBD1. CDR3 size: 15 residues. V lost 3 bases, J lost 4 bases, and 6 bases stayed unmatched. Germline CDR1 and CDR2: MNHNY and SVGAGI (reference sequence). CDR3 protein: CASSYPTGDGNTIYF. The CDR3 coding sequence is TGTGCCAGCAGTTATCCAACAGGGGACGGAAACACCATATATTTT.

The rearrangement links TRBV30 to TRBJ1-5, with unresolved D. CDR1 is GTSNPN, CDR2 SVGIG, per germline (reference sequence). The ends were cut back, 0 bases at V and 3 bases at J, with 9 bases in the middle. CDR3 size: 14 residues. The chain's CDR3 is CAWSVGTNNQPQHF. CDR3 bases: TGTGCCTGGAGTGTTGGCACGAACAATCAGCCCCAGCATTTT.

This rearrangement joins TRBV6-6 to TRBJ1-2; 7 bases agree with TRBD1. The V and J ends lost 6 bases and 5 bases, in that order; junction bases with no gene match: 12. From germline, CDR1 is MNHNY and CDR2 SVGAGI (reference sequence). The CDR3 loop spans 15 amino acids. CDR3: CASSMGGGQRYGYTF. The CDR3 DNA reads as TGTGCCAGCAGCATGGGGGGGGGACAGAGGTATGGCTACACCTTC.

V is TRBV6-6 and J is TRBJ2-2; no clear D gene. The CDR3 spans 15 residues. The V end lost 2 bases, the J end lost 6 bases, and 13 bases lay between the germline ends. In germline, CDR1 is MNHNY, CDR2 SVGAGI (reference sequence). CDR3 protein: CASSYPLAGPGELFF. CDR3 sequence (DNA): TGTGCCAGCAGTTACCCATTGGCAGGACCCGGGGAGCTGTTTTTT.

V usage is TRBV10-3 and J usage is TRBJ1-1, with D possibly being TRBD1 (5 bases). Per germline, CDR1 ENHRY and CDR2 SYGVKD. V dropped 10 bases and J dropped 0 bases, with 12 bases sitting between them. The CDR3 has 13 amino acids. The CDR3 reads CATQGIVNTEAFF. The CDR3 coding sequence is TGTGCCACCCAGGGTATTGTGAACACTGAAGCTTTCTTT.